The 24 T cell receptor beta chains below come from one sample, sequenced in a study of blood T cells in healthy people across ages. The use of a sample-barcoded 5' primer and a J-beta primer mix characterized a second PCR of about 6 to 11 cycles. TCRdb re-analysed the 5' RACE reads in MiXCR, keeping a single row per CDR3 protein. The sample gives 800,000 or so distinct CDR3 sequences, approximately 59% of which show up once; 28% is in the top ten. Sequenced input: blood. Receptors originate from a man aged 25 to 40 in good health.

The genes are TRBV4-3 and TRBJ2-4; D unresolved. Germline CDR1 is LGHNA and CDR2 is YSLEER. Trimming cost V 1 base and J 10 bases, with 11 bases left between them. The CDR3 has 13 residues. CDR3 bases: TGCGCCAGCAGCCAAGTTATCGCCGGGATTCAGTACTTC. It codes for CASSQVIAGIQYF.

As DNA, the CDR3 is TGCGCCAGCAGCCAGACAGGGTTCGAGCAGTACTTC. It codes for CASSQTGFEQYF. The chain recombines TRBV4-3 with TRBJ2-4; TRBD1 aligns across 7 bases. The DNA end is more similar to TRBJ2-7, so the J call may be wrong. Germline CDR1 is LGHNA and CDR2 is YSLEER. The CDR3 runs to 12 residues.

The CDR3 DNA reads as TGTGCCAGCTCACGGGCAGGGCGAAATGAAAAACTGTTTTTT. It is translated as CASSRAGRNEKLFF. The chain recombines TRBV18 with TRBJ1-4; D possibly corresponds to TRBD1 (5 bases). The CDR3 is 14 residues long. V gave up 4 bases and J gave up 5 bases, with 11 bases separating them. Germline V lookup: CDR1 KGHSH, CDR2 LQKENI.

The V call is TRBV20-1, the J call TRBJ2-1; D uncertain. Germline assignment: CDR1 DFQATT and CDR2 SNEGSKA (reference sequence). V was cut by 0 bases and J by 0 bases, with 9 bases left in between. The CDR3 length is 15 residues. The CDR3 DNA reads TGCAGTGCTAGAGACGCGGCGAGCTCCTACAATGAGCAGTTCTTC. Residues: CSARDAASSYNEQFF.

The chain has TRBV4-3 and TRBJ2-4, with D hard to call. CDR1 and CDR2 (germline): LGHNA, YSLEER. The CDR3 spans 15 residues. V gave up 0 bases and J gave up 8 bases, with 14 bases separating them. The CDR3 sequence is CASSQERPFLDIQYF. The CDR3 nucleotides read TGCGCCAGCAGCCAAGAGCGGCCGTTTTTGGACATTCAGTACTTC.

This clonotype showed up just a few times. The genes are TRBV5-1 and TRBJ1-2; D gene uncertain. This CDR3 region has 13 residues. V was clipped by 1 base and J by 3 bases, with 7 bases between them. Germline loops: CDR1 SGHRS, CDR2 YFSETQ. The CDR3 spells CASSLSKDYGYTF. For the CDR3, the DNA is TGCGCCAGCAGCTTGTCTAAGGACTATGGCTACACCTTC. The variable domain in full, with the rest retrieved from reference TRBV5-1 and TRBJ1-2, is KAGVTQTPRYLIKTRGQQVTLSCSPISGHRSVSWYQQTPGQGLQFLFEYFSETQRNKGNFPGRFSGRQFSNSRSEMNVSTLELGDSALYLCASSLSKDYGYTFGSGTRLTVV.

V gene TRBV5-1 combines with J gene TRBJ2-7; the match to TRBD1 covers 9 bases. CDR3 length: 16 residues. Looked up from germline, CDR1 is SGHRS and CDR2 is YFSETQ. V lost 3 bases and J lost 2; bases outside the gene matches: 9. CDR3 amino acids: CASSSTAGQGAYEQYF. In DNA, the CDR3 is TGCGCCAGCAGCTCAACCGCGGGACAGGGAGCCTACGAGCAGTACTTC.

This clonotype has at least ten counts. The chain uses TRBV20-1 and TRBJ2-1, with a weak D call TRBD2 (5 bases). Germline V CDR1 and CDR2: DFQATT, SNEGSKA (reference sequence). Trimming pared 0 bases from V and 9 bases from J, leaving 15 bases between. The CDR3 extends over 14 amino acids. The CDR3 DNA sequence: TGCAGTGCTAGAGATGGAGGAGACGTGAGTGAGCAGTTCTTC. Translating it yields CSARDGGDVSEQFF.

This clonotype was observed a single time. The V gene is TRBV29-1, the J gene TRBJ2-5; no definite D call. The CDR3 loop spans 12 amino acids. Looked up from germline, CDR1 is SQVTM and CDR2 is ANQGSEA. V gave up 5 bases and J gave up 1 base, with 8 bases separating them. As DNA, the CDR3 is TGCAGCGTTCAGGAGATCCAAGAGACCCAGTACTTC. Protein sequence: CSVQEIQETQYF.

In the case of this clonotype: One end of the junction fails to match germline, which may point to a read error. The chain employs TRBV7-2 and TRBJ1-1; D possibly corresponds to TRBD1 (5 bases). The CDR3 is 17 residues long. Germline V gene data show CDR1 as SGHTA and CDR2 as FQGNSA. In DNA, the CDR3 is TGTGCCAGCAGGCGTAGCGACTATAGGGGTCTGAACACTGGAGCTTTCTTT. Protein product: CASRRSDYRGLNTGAFF.

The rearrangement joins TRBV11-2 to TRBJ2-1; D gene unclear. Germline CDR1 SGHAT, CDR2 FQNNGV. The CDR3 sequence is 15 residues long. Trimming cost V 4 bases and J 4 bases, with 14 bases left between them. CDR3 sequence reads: CASSSQVRVYNEQFF. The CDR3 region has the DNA TGTGCCAGCAGCTCTCAGGTACGGGTTTACAATGAGCAGTTCTTC.

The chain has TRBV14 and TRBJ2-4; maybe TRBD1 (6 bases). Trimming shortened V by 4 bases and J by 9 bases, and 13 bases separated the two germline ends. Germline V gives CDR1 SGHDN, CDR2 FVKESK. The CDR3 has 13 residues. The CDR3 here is CASSRTGWGIQYF. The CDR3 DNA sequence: TGTGCCAGCAGCCGAACAGGGTGGGGCATTCAGTACTTC. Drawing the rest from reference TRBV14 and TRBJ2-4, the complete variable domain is EAGVTQFPSHSVIEKGQTVTLRCDPISGHDNLYWYRRVMGKEIKFLLHFVKESKQDESGMPNNRFLAERTGGTYSTLKVQPAELEDSGVYFCASSRTGWGIQYFGAGTRLSVL.

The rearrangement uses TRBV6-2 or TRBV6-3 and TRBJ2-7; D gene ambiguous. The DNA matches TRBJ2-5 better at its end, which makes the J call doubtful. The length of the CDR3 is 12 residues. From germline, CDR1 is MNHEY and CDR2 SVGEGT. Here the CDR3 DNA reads TGTGCCACCTCCCCTAGCCAAGAGACCCAGTACTTC. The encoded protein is CATSPSQETQYF.

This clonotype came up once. CDR3 DNA: TGTGCCAGCAGCCAAGGTCTATTCACAGATACGCAGTATTTT. This sequence encodes CASSQGLFTDTQYF. V and J are TRBV4-2 and TRBJ2-3, with D hard to call. The germline CDR1 and CDR2 sequences are LGHNA and YNFKEQ. The CDR3 is 14 residues long. V was trimmed by 1 base and J by 2 bases, leaving 7 bases between them.

The CDR3 reads CSARDRQIPRGNEQFF. CDR3 sequence (DNA): TGCAGTGCTAGAGATCGACAGATCCCGAGGGGAAATGAGCAGTTCTTC. The chain couples TRBV20-1 to TRBJ2-1; either TRBD1 or TRBD2 may fit D (5 bases each). The CDR3 is 16 residues long. The germline V gene encodes CDR1 DFQATT and CDR2 SNEGSKA (reference sequence). Trimming removed 0 bases at V and 7 bases at J, with 19 bases between.

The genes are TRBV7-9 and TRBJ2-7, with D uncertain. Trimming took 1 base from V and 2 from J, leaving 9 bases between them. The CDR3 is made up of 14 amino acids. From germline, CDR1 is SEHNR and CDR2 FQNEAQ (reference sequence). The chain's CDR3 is CASSLVNSPYEQYF. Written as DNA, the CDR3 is TGTGCCAGCAGCTTAGTCAACAGCCCCTACGAGCAGTACTTC.

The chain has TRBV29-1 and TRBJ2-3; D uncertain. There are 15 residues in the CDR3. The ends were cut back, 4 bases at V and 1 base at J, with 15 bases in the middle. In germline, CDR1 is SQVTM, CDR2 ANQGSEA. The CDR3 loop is CSVGGKGPGTDTQYF. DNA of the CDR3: TGCAGCGTTGGGGGAAAGGGTCCTGGCACAGATACGCAGTATTTT.

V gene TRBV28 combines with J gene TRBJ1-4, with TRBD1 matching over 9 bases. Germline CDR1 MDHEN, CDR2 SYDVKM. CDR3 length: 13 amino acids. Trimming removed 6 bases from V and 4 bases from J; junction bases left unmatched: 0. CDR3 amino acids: CASRGQGNEKLFF. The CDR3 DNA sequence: TGTGCCAGCAGGGGACAGGGTAATGAAAAACTGTTTTTT.

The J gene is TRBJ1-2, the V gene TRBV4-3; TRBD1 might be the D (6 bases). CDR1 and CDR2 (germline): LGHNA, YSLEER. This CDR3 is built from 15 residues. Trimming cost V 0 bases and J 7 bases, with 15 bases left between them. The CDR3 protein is CASSQERGGASGYTF. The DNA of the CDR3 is TGCGCCAGCAGCCAAGAACGGGGGGGCGCCTCTGGCTACACCTTC.

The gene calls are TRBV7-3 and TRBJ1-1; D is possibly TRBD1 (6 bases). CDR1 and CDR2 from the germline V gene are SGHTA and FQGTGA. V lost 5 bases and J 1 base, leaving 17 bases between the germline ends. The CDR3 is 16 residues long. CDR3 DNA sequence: TGTGCCAGCAGCCTCCTCGGGGGCGCATGGAACACTGAAGCTTTCTTT. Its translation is CASSLLGGAWNTEAFF.

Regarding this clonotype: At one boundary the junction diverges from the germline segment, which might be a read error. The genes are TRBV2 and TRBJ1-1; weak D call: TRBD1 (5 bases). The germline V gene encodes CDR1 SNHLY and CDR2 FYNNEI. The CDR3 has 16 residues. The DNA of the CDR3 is TGTGCCAGCAAATATCGGGGCCGATACATGAACACTGAGGCTTTCTTT. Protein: CASKYRGRYMNTEAFF.

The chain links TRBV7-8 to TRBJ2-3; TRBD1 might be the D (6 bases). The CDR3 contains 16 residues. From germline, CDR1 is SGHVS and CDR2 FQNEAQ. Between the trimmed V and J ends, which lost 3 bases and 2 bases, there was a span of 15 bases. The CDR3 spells CASSFYRDTSTDTQYF. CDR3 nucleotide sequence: TGTGCCAGCAGCTTTTATCGGGACACATCCACAGATACGCAGTATTTT. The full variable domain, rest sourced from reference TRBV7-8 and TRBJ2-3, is GAGVSQSPRYKVAKRGQDVALRCDPISGHVSLFWYQQALGQGPEFLTYFQNEAQLDKSGLPSDRFFAERPEGSVSTLKIQRTQQEDSAVYLCASSFYRDTSTDTQYFGPGTRLTVL.

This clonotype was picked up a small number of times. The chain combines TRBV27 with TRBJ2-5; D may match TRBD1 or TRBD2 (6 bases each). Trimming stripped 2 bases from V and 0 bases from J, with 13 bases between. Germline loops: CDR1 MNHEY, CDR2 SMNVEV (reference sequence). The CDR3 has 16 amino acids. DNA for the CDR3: TGTGCCAGCAGTTTAAATTGGGGGGCGTACCAAGAGACCCAGTACTTC. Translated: CASSLNWGAYQETQYF.

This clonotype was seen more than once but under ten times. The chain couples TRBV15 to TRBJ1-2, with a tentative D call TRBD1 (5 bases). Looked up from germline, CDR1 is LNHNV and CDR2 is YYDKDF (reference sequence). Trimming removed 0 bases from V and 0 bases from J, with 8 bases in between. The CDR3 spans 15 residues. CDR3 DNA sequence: TGTGCCACCAGCAGAGATGGGGCCTCTAACTATGGCTACACCTTC. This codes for CATSRDGASNYGYTF.